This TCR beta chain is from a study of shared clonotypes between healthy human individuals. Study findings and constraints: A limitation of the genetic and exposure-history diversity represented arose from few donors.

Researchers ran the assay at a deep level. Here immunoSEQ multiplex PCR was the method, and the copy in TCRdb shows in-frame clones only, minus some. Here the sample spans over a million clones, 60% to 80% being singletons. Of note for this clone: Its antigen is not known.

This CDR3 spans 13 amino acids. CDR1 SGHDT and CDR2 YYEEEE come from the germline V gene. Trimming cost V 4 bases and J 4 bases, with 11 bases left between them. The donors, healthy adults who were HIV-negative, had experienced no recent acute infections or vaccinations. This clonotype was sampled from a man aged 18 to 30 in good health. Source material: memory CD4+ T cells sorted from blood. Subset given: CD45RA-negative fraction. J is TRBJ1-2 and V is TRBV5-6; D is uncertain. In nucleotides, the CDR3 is TGTGCCAGCAGCAGGGCTCCGGTCTATGGCTACACCTTC. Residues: CASSRAPVYGYTF.